These 6 T cell receptor beta chains share one sample of origin, sequenced in a study of beta chain features in type 1 diabetes. Every bit of the isolated RNA underwent reverse transcription, so sequencing read expressed TCRB transcripts. The repertoire was sequenced with immunoSEQ multiplex PCR; TCRdb's copy has only in-frame clones and lacks some. The sample consists of under 450,000 clones, around 13% of them appearing once. The sequenced material came from naive CD4+ T cells from blood. These receptor sequences come from a man under 40 in good health.

This clone occurred a few times. The CDR3 DNA is TGTGCCTTTACAGGCCTTTCGAACACCGGGGAGCTGTTTTTT. Its translation is CAFTGLSNTGELFF. This chain links TRBV30 with TRBJ2-2; possible D gene TRBD1, 5 bases. The CDR3 spans 14 residues. The germline gives CDR1 GTSNPN, CDR2 SVGIG (reference sequence). V dropped 7 bases and J dropped 0 bases, with 12 bases sitting between them.

This chain joins TRBV15 and TRBJ1-3; 9 nucleotides align to TRBD1. The CDR3 runs to 17 residues. Germline loops: CDR1 LNHNV, CDR2 YYDKDF (reference sequence). V shed 3 bases, J shed 4 bases, and the junction held 10 bases outside the gene matches. CDR3 in amino acids: CATSSDRDRASGNTIYF. The DNA for the CDR3 is TGTGCCACCAGCAGTGACCGGGACAGGGCTTCAGGAAACACCATATATTTT.

This clone was found a few times. This rearrangement joins TRBV6-5 to TRBJ2-4, with 9 bases lining up with TRBD1. V gave up 4 bases and J gave up 9 bases; unmatched junction bases: 4. Germline V gene data show CDR1 as MNHEY and CDR2 as SVGAGI. This CDR3 spans 13 amino acids. The chain's CDR3 is CASSLRGQGIQYF. In DNA, the CDR3 is TGTGCCAGCAGTTTGCGGGGACAGGGCATTCAGTACTTC.

The chain couples TRBV29-1 to TRBJ1-1; a weak D match, TRBD1 (5 bases). This CDR3 contains 13 residues. In germline, CDR1 is SQVTM, CDR2 ANQGSEA. Trimming took 4 bases from V and 5 from J, leaving 14 bases between them. The CDR3 loop reads CSVAIRVETEAFF. CDR3 DNA sequence: TGCAGCGTTGCAATCAGGGTAGAGACTGAAGCTTTCTTT.

This clone was counted only a few times. This chain connects TRBV15 to TRBJ1-4; no firm D call. V lost 0 bases to trimming and J lost 8 bases, with 13 bases between them. The germline V gene has CDR1 LNHNV and CDR2 YYDKDF (reference sequence). The CDR3 consists of 15 residues. CDR3 residues: CATSRDGKEAEKLFF. CDR3 coding DNA: TGTGCCACCAGCAGAGATGGGAAGGAGGCGGAAAAACTGTTTTTT. Combining the CDR3 with reference TRBV15 and TRBJ1-4 gives the whole variable domain DAMVIQNPRYQVTQFGKPVTLSCSQTLNHNVMYWYQQKSSQAPKLLFHYYDKDFNNEADTPDNFQSRRPNTSFCFLDIRSPGLGDTAMYLCATSRDGKEAEKLFFGSGTQLSVL.

The V gene is TRBV27, the J gene TRBJ2-1; D may be TRBD2 (5 bases). The V end lost 6 bases, the J end lost 4 bases, and 16 bases lay between the germline ends. Germline CDR1 reads MNHEY; CDR2 reads SMNVEV (reference sequence). CDR3 length: 15 amino acids. The CDR3 is CASSLSGNDYNEQFF. The DNA for the CDR3 is TGTGCCAGCAGCCTCAGCGGCAATGATTACAATGAGCAGTTCTTC.